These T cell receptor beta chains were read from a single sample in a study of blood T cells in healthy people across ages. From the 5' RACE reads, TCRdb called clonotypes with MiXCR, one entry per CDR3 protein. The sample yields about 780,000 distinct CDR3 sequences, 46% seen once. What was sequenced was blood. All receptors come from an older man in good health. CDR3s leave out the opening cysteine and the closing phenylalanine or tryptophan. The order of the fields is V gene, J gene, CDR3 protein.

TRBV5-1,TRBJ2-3,ASSFQHGVTDTQY
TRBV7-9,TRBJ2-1,ASSFYRTRGSYNEQF
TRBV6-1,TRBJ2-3,ASSGRLGTDTQY
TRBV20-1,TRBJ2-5,SARDYGSSSDEQY
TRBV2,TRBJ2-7,ASRRGGQRPYEQY
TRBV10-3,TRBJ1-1,AIRTALNTEVF
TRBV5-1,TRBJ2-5,ASSLGRQGETQY
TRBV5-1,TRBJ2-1,ASSLPTSVNEQF
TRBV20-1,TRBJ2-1,SARMAGGVHNEQF
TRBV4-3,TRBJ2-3,ASSQETGGLDTQY
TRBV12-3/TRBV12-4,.,ASSLLAGPRETQY
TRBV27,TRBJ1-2,ASSLTMTGDGYT
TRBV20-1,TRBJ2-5,SARSAILTGVQETQY
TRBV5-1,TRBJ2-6,ASSLGYIYSGANVLT
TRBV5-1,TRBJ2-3,ASKAGSTDTQY
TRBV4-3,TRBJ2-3,ASRRTSGSSDTQY
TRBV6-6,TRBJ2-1,ASSYSQGEIYNEQF
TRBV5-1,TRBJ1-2,ASSLDRAYGYT
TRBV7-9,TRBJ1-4,ASSPPGEKLF
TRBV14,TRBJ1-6,ASSQDPGGYYNSPLH
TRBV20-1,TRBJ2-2,SASLGYTGELF
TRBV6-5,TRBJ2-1,ASSYETSGDNEQF
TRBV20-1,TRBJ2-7,SARDWTEPYEQY
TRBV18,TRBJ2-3,ASSGSFTDTQY
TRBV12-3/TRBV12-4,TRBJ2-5,ASSAGSVETQY
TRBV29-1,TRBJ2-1,SVEKDYPSDDEQF
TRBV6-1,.,ASSEVDEQY
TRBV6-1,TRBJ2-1,ASRVLGEQF
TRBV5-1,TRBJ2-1,ASSFVGGGSYNEQF
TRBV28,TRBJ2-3,ASRDYVTDTQY
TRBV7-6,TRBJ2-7,ASSLGGGQGEQY
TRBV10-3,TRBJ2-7,AISSWKVNEQY
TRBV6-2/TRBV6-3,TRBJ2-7,ASSENYEQY
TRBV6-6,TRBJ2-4,ASSYFLRGSNIQY
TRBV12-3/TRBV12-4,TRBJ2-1,ASNPDQGKAF
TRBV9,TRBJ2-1,ASSVVAGDSYNEQF
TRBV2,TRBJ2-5,ASSTGAETQY
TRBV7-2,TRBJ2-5,ASRAAGGPWETQY
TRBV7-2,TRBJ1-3,ASSLESNSGNTIY
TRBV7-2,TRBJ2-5,ASSLAGSAKTQY
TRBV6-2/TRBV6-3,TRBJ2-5,ASSSAGEGGETQY
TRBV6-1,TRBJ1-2,ASSAVGDYGYT
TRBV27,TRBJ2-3,ASSLTIPGLPPDTQY
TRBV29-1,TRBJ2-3,SVEILAGGTDTQY